What follows are 20 T cell receptor beta chains derived from one specimen sequenced in a study of OX40 agonist ivuxolimab in advanced cancers. Produced via immunoSEQ multiplex PCR; TCRdb's table is partial and in-frame only. The table has tens of thousands of clones, under 95% seen once. This specimen was CD4+ or CD8+ T cells sorted from blood, taken in a trial of the OX40 agonist ivuxolimab. The source is an adult with an advanced solid tumor such as melanoma, head and neck, liver or kidney cancer.

V usage is TRBV11-2 and J usage is TRBJ1-2; 7 bases agree with TRBD1. CDR3 length: 16 residues. V trimming: 0 bases; J trimming: 2 bases; junction bases outside the gene matches: 6. Germline lookup yields CDR1 SGHAT and CDR2 FQNNGV. CDR3 nucleotides: TGTGCCAGCAGCTTAGAGGCAAGGGGGCAGAACTATGGCTACACCTTC. It specifies CASSLEARGQNYGYTF.

The chain links TRBV19 to TRBJ1-5, with 7 positions matching TRBD1. Germline-derived CDR1 and CDR2 are LNHDA and SQIVND (reference sequence). After removal of 4 bases from V and 0 bases from J, the junction contained 6 bases not matched to a gene. The CDR3 sequence is 16 residues long. The CDR3 region is CASSTTGTYSNQPQHF. The CDR3 bases are TGTGCCAGTAGTACGACAGGGACCTATAGCAATCAGCCCCAGCATTTT. The entire variable domain, with the rest obtained from reference TRBV19 and TRBJ1-5, is as follows: DGGITQSPKYLFRKEGQNVTLSCEQNLNHDAMYWYRQDPGQGLRLIYYSQIVNDFQKGDIAEGYSVSREKKESFPLTVTSAQKNPTAFYLCASSTTGTYSNQPQHFGDGTRLSIL.

The chain has TRBV4-1 and TRBJ2-1, with 8 bases matching TRBD2. The CDR3 consists of 14 residues. CDR1 is MGHRA, CDR2 YSYEKL, per germline. The trim removed 0 bases at V and 7 bases at J, leaving 2 bases unmatched. In DNA, the CDR3 is TGCGCCAGCAGCCAAGAATCTAGCGGGAATGAGCAGTTCTTC. Translated, it gives CASSQESSGNEQFF.

V gene TRBV6-5 combines with J gene TRBJ1-1; D gene ambiguous. This CDR3 is built from 15 residues. Trimming took off 0 bases at V and 7 bases at J, with 15 bases between the two ends. CDR1 and CDR2 (germline): MNHEY, SVGAGI. As DNA, the CDR3 is TGTGCCAGCAGTTACTCTCCCGAGGGAACGGGTGAAGCTTTCTTT. This gives the protein CASSYSPEGTGEAFF.

The CDR3 nucleotides are TGTGCCAGCAGCCAAGAGCGGGGCCGCTCCTACGAGCAGTACTTC. This sequence encodes CASSQERGRSYEQYF. This chain joins TRBV4-2 and TRBJ2-7; a possible D gene is TRBD2 (6 bases). V was pared by 0 bases and J by 0 bases, with 9 bases between. CDR1 is LGHNA and CDR2 is YNFKEQ in the germline V gene. CDR3 size: 15 residues.

This chain joins TRBV19 and TRBJ1-1; D unresolved. The germline CDR1 and CDR2 sequences are LNHDA and SQIVND (reference sequence). Trimming shortened V by 5 bases and J by 6 bases, and 19 bases separated the two germline ends. The CDR3 extends over 15 amino acids. CDR3 loop: CASSEREPGLAEAFF. CDR3 nucleotides: TGTGCCAGTAGTGAGAGGGAACCAGGTTTGGCTGAAGCTTTCTTT.

This chain joins TRBV2 and TRBJ2-1, with TRBD2 as a possible D gene (6 bases). Trimming took off 10 bases at V and 0 bases at J, with 13 bases between the two ends. Germline V gene data show CDR1 as SNHLY and CDR2 as FYNNEI. The CDR3 spans 14 residues. CDR3 residues: CATLAVSSYNEQFF. CDR3 coding DNA: TGTGCCACCTTAGCGGTGAGCTCCTACAATGAGCAGTTCTTC.

The V and J genes are TRBV4-1 and TRBJ2-7, with 9 bases fitting TRBD1. Germline CDR1 and CDR2: MGHRA and YSYEKL. V shed 4 bases and J 5 bases; nucleotides not matched to a gene: 6. CDR3 length: 14 residues. In DNA form, the CDR3 reads TGCGCCAGCAGCCCACAGGGGGCGGCCGACGAGCAGTACTTC. Residues: CASSPQGAADEQYF.

The chain carries TRBV10-2 and TRBJ2-5; 12 bases fit TRBD2. Per germline, CDR1 WSHSY and CDR2 SAAADI. CDR3 size: 16 residues. V lost 2 bases, J lost 5 bases, and 6 bases stayed unmatched. This CDR3 is CASSERLAGDPETQYF. In DNA, the CDR3 is TGCGCCAGCAGTGAGCGACTAGCGGGGGATCCGGAGACCCAGTACTTC.

The gene calls are TRBV19 and TRBJ2-7, with D tentatively TRBD1 (7 bases). The V gene's germline CDR1 is LNHDA and CDR2 SQIVND (reference sequence). The CDR3 runs 14 residues. The V end was cut by 3 bases, the J end by 2 bases, with 11 bases between. Written as DNA, the CDR3 is TGTGCCAGTAGTATCCAGGGGGGACCCTACGAGCAGTACTTC. Amino acid sequence: CASSIQGGPYEQYF.

V usage is TRBV6-6 and J usage is TRBJ2-3, with D possibly being TRBD1 (6 bases). This CDR3 has 15 residues. V was trimmed by 0 bases and J by 4 bases, leaving 11 bases between them. Germline loops: CDR1 MNHNY, CDR2 SVGAGI (reference sequence). This chain's CDR3 is CASSYSPGDADTQYF. The CDR3 nucleotides are TGTGCCAGCAGTTACTCGCCAGGGGACGCAGATACGCAGTATTTT.

The rearrangement links TRBV6-1 to TRBJ2-7; maybe TRBD1 (5 bases). CDR1 is MNHNS and CDR2 is SASEGT in the germline V gene. Deletions cut 8 bases from V and 5 bases from J, with 22 bases between. CDR3 size: 15 residues. In DNA form, the CDR3 reads TGTGCCAGCGCCCGACTTCAGGGTCTGCCCCACGAGCAGTACTTC. Its translation: CASARLQGLPHEQYF.

This clone was counted a single time. The V gene is TRBV6-1, the J gene TRBJ2-4, with D possibly matching TRBD2 (5 bases). Germline CDR1 MNHNS, CDR2 SASEGT. Trimming removed 2 bases from V and 0 bases from J, with 5 bases in between. The CDR3 sequence is 14 residues long. The chain's CDR3 is CASSERGAKNIQYF. The CDR3, as DNA: TGTGCCAGCAGTGAACGGGGAGCCAAAAACATTCAGTACTTC.

The V gene is TRBV7-9, the J gene TRBJ2-5, with unresolved D. The germline V gene has CDR1 SEHNR and CDR2 FQNEAQ (reference sequence). CDR3 length: 15 amino acids. V was trimmed by 5 bases and J by 2 bases, leaving 15 bases between them. This CDR3 is CASSRQTLRQETQYF. The CDR3 DNA reads TGTGCCAGCAGCCGTCAGACCCTGAGGCAAGAGACCCAGTACTTC.

The chain recombines TRBV4-1 with TRBJ2-7; D is tentatively TRBD1 or TRBD2 (6 bases each). Trimming removed 0 bases from V and 3 bases from J, with 15 bases in between. Germline loops: CDR1 MGHRA, CDR2 YSYEKL. CDR3 length: 16 residues. The CDR3: CASSQERQEGIYEQYF. The CDR3 DNA is TGCGCCAGCAGCCAAGAAAGACAGGAGGGAATCTACGAGCAGTACTTC.

This clone is labeled medium-sized (0.01 to 0.1%). The V and J genes are TRBV7-6 and TRBJ1-4, with unresolved D. This CDR3 comprises 14 residues. Germline assignment: CDR1 SGHVS and CDR2 FNYEAQ. The V end was cut by 5 bases, the J end by 2 bases, with 9 bases between. The CDR3 DNA sequence: TGTGCCAGCAGCCGCTGGATTACTAATGAAAAACTGTTTTTT. Translated, it gives CASSRWITNEKLFF.

This chain uses TRBV7-9 with TRBJ2-7; no firm D call. Germline loops: CDR1 SEHNR, CDR2 FQNEAQ (reference sequence). The CDR3 covers 14 residues. V dropped 2 bases and J dropped 0 bases, with 8 bases sitting between them. CDR3 residues: CASSLSEVSYEQYF. The CDR3 region has the DNA TGTGCCAGCAGCTTAAGTGAAGTCTCCTACGAGCAGTACTTC.

V gene TRBV7-8 combines with J gene TRBJ2-7; no reliable D call. Trimming stripped 2 bases from V and 6 bases from J, with 8 bases between. The CDR3 is 12 residues long. The germline V gene encodes CDR1 SGHVS and CDR2 FQNEAQ. Written as DNA, the CDR3 is TGTGCCAGCAGCTTAATACAGATCGAGCAGTACTTC. Amino acids: CASSLIQIEQYF.

This rearrangement joins TRBV29-1 to TRBJ1-3, with no clear D. This CDR3 spans 13 amino acids. Germline V CDR1 and CDR2: SQVTM, ANQGSEA. V was cut by 2 bases and J by 2 bases, with 7 bases left in between. This CDR3 is CSVESRPGNTIYF. The CDR3 DNA reads as TGCAGCGTTGAAAGTCGGCCTGGAAACACCATATATTTT. The full variable domain, with the rest looked up from reference TRBV29-1 and TRBJ1-3, is SAVISQKPSRDICQRGTSLTIQCQVDSQVTMMFWYRQQPGQSLTLIATANQGSEATYESGFVIDKFPISRPNLTFSTLTVSNMSPEDSSIYLCSVESRPGNTIYFGEGSWLTVV.

The chain carries TRBV15 and TRBJ2-5; 10 positions agree with TRBD1. CDR3 size: 16 residues. CDR1 LNHNV and CDR2 YYDKDF come from the germline V gene (reference sequence). V shed 6 bases, J shed 0 bases, and the junction held 7 bases outside the gene matches. The CDR3: CATRQDRGPYQETQYF. In DNA, the CDR3 is TGTGCCACCAGGCAAGACAGGGGGCCGTACCAAGAGACCCAGTACTTC.